This T cell receptor (beta chain) was captured in a study of T cells after yellow fever vaccination. About the study: SMART-Seq v4 Ultra Low Input prepared libraries from low-cell fractions.

Germline assignment: CDR1 DFQATT and CDR2 SNEGSKA (reference sequence). Trimming pared 3 bases from V and 0 bases from J, leaving 11 bases between. CDR3 size: 14 residues. As to this clonotype: Antigen specificity is unknown.

Study conclusions and caveats: Weaker in magnitude, the secondary response showed a faster peak on day 5 versus 15. The bulk population could contribute abundant contaminating clonotypes to FACS-sorted repertoires.

UMIs were added to TCR cDNA along with a universal primer site when it was made by 5'RACE template switching. TCRdb ran MiXCR on the 5' RACE reads and lists one entry per CDR3 protein. The sample includes about 220,000 distinct CDR3 sequences, over 6.5% seen only once; the top ten take approximately 1%. The sequence was collected from a man aged 25-45 years who received the YFV17D yellow fever vaccine. The input for sequencing was CD4+ T cells sorted from PBMCs, taken on the day of the yellow fever booster vaccination. The genes are TRBV20-1 and TRBJ1-1, with D possibly being TRBD1 (5 bases). The CDR3, as DNA: TGCAGTGCTAGGGCGGGGACTGTGAACACTGAAGCTTTCTTT. Its translation is CSARAGTVNTEAFF.